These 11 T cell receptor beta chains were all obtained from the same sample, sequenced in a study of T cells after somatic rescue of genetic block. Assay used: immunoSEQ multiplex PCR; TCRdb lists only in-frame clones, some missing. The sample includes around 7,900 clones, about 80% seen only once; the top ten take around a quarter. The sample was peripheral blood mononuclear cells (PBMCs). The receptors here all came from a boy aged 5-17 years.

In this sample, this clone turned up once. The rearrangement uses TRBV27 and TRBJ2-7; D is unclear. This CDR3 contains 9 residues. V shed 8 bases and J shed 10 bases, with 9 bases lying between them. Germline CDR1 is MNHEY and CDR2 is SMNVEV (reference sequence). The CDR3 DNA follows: TGTGCCAGCCCCATGTTTCAGTACTTC. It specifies CASPMFQYF.

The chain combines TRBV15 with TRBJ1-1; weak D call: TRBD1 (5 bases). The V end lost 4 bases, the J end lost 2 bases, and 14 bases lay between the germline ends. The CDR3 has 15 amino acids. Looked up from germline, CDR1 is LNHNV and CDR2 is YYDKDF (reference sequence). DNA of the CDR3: TGTGCCACCAGCACAAGGGTGGGGGGAAACACTGAAGCTTTCTTT. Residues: CATSTRVGGNTEAFF.

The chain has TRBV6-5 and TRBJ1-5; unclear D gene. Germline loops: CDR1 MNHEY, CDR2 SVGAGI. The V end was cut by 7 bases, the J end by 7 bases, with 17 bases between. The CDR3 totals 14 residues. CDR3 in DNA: TGTGCCAGCACCCCCGCCCGGGGTTGGCAGCCCCAGCATTTT. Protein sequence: CASTPARGWQPQHF.

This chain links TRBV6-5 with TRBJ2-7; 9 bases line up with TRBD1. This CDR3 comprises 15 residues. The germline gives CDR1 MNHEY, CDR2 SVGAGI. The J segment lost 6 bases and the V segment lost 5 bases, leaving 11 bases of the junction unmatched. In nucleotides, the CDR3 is TGTGCCAGCAGTCCAATAAGGGACAGGGTAAGCGAGCAGTACTTC. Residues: CASSPIRDRVSEQYF.

The CDR3: CSAGRGTGELFF. CDR3 nucleotide sequence: TGCAGCGCCGGTAGGGGGACCGGGGAGCTGTTTTTT. The gene calls are TRBV29-1 and TRBJ2-2, with D possibly TRBD1 on 6 matching bases. The V end lost 7 bases, the J end lost 5 bases, and 11 bases lay between the germline ends. CDR1 is SQVTM, CDR2 ANQGSEA, per germline. CDR3 size: 12 residues.

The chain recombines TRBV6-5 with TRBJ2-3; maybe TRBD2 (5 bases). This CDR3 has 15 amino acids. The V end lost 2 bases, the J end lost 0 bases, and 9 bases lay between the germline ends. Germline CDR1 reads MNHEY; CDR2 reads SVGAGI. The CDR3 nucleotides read TGTGCCAGCAGTTACGCACCGGGGAGCACAGATACGCAGTATTTT. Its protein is CASSYAPGSTDTQYF.

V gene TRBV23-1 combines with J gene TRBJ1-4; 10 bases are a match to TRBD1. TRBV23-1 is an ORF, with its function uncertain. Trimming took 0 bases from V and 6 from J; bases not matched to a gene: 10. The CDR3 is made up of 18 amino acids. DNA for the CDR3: TGCGCCAGCAGTCAATCGTCCCGGGACAGGGGTTGGGATGAAAAACTGTTTTTT. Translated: CASSQSSRDRGWDEKLFF.

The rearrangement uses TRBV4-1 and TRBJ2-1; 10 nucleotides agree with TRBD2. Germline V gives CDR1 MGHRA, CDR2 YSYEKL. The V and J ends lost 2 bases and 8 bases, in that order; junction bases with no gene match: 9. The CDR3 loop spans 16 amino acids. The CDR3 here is CASSQPGLAYTDEQFF. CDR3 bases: TGCGCCAGCAGCCAACCGGGACTAGCGTATACCGATGAGCAGTTCTTC.

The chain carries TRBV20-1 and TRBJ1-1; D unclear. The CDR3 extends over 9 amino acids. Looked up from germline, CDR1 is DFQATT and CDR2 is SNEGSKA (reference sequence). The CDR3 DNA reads TGCACCGCGCCCCTTCGGGCTTTCTTT. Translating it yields CTAPLRAFF.

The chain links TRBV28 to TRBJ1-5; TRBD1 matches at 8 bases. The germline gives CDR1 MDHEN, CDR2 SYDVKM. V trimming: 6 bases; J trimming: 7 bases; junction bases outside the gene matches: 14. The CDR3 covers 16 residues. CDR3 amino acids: CASSSSQGAHLQPQHF. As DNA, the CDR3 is TGTGCCAGCAGCTCGTCTCAGGGGGCGCATTTACAGCCCCAGCATTTT. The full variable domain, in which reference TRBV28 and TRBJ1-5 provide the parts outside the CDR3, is DVKVTQSSRYLVKRTGEKVFLECVQDMDHENMFWYRQDPGLGLRLIYFSYDVKMKEKGDIPEGYSVSREKKERFSLILESASTNQTSMYLCASSSSQGAHLQPQHFGDGTRLSIL.

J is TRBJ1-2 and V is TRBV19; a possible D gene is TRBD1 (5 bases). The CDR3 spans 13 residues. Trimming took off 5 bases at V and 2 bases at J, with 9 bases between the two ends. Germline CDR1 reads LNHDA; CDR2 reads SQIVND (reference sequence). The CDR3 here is CASSRGVNYGYTF. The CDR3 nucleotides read TGTGCCAGTAGTCGGGGGGTCAACTATGGCTACACCTTC.